This T cell receptor beta chain was obtained from a study of blood T cell repertoires in COVID-19. Study-level information: From T cells, B-cell-depleted T cells, or PBMCs came the material, which was cDNA or gDNA.

Germline lookup yields CDR1 MNHEY and CDR2 SMNVEV (reference sequence). V lost 2 bases and J 13 bases, leaving 12 bases between the germline ends. The CDR3 length is 13 residues. Generated by immunoSEQ multiplex PCR, the TCRdb table keeps only in-frame clones and is missing some. The table has 65,000 or so clones, 81% seen once; the top ten hold approximately 0.8%. The sequenced material came from peripheral blood. This sequence was found in a woman in her 70s with acute or convalescent COVID-19. This chain links TRBV27 with TRBJ1-6; D is ambiguous. The CDR3 DNA reads as TGTGCCAGCAGTTTAAACAGAGTGTCTCCCCTCCACTTT. This encodes CASSLNRVSPLHF.